The 25 T cell receptor beta chains reported below all come from one sample, sequenced in a study of cytomegalovirus exposure and HLA in healthy donors. The PCR used 60 Vbeta and 13 Jbeta primers. Libraries were prepared by immunoSEQ multiplex PCR; TCRdb keeps only in-frame clonotypes and omits some of them. Here the sample spans 210,000 or so clones, 78% being singletons. Sequenced material: PBMCs. These receptors were obtained from a boy between 10 and 17 years old in good health and CMV-seronegative.

CDR3 nucleotide sequence: TGTGCCATCAGGCGGACAGGGGACGGCGATGGCTACACCTTC. Translation gives CAIRRTGDGDGYTF. The chain couples TRBV10-3 to TRBJ1-2, with TRBD1 identical over 9 bases. J lost 6 bases, V lost 6 bases, and 8 bases had no gene match. The CDR3 extends over 14 amino acids. From germline, CDR1 is ENHRY and CDR2 SYGVKD.

The CDR3 DNA reads as TGTGCCAGCAGTTCCGGGACAGGGTTTAACTATGGCTACACCTTC. Protein product: CASSSGTGFNYGYTF. The chain uses TRBV6-6 and TRBJ1-2, with 9 bases matching TRBD1. The CDR3 extends over 15 amino acids. Germline V gene sequence: CDR1 MNHNY, CDR2 SVGAGI (reference sequence). With V trimmed by 4 bases and J by 1 base, 4 bases remained unmatched.

V gene TRBV5-1 combines with J gene TRBJ1-1, with D uncertain. Germline V gives CDR1 SGHRS, CDR2 YFSETQ. Trimming removed 5 bases from V and 0 bases from J, with 11 bases in between. CDR3 length equals 14 residues. The CDR3 loop reads CASRRGGVNTEAFF. Written as DNA, the CDR3 is TGCGCCAGCAGACGAGGCGGGGTGAACACTGAAGCTTTCTTT.

This clone came up a few times. This chain links TRBV5-5 with TRBJ2-6, with no clear D. The germline V gene encodes CDR1 SGHKS and CDR2 YYEKEE (reference sequence). This CDR3 spans 15 amino acids. Between the trimmed V and J ends, which lost 4 bases and 0 bases, there was a span of 8 bases. CDR3: CASSPLSSGANVLTF. DNA of the CDR3: TGTGCCAGCAGCCCTCTAAGCTCTGGGGCCAACGTCCTGACTTTC.

J is TRBJ1-2 and V is TRBV7-8; TRBD1 matches 9 bases. The CDR3 covers 15 residues. In germline, CDR1 is SGHVS, CDR2 FQNEAQ. The trim removed 5 bases at V and 7 bases at J, leaving 11 bases unmatched. The CDR3 loop is CASSRNSGTGFGYTF. CDR3 DNA: TGTGCCAGCAGCCGAAACTCCGGGACAGGGTTTGGCTACACCTTC.

The chain combines TRBV19 with TRBJ2-1; 9 positions match TRBD2. The V gene's germline CDR1 is LNHDA and CDR2 SQIVND (reference sequence). The V gene end was trimmed by 7 bases and the J gene end by 7 bases; junction bases not matched to a gene: 14. CDR3 length equals 16 residues. The CDR3 DNA sequence: TGTGCCAGTACCTCCCTAGCGGGATTTACCGGGAATGAGCAGTTCTTC. Its protein is CASTSLAGFTGNEQFF.

The chain is built from TRBV29-1 and TRBJ2-1; 7 nucleotides line up with TRBD2. Trimming took 0 bases from V and 6 from J; bases not matched to a gene: 11. Germline CDR1 is SQVTM and CDR2 is ANQGSEA. The CDR3 has 16 residues. The CDR3 loop reads CSVEDRGELAGNEQFF. The CDR3 DNA reads as TGCAGCGTTGAAGATCGGGGCGAGTTAGCGGGCAATGAGCAGTTCTTC.

The gene calls are TRBV7-8 and TRBJ1-5; perhaps TRBD1 as D (5 bases). Deletions cut 5 bases from V and 5 bases from J, with 16 bases between. This CDR3 region has 15 residues. The germline gives CDR1 SGHVS, CDR2 FQNEAQ. The CDR3 nucleotides are TGTGCCAGCAGCATGCCGGGGGATGGAGATCAGCCCCAGCATTTT. The encoded protein is CASSMPGDGDQPQHF.

The gene calls are TRBV4-2 and TRBJ2-1; 8 bases match TRBD1. This CDR3 is 19 amino acids long. Unmatched junction bases numbered 13, after V lost 0 bases and J lost 3 bases. CDR1 is LGHNA, CDR2 YNFKEQ, per germline. The CDR3 is CASSQDGPSGGLLYNEQFF. CDR3 coding DNA: TGTGCCAGCAGCCAAGATGGCCCGTCAGGGGGCCTTCTCTACAATGAGCAGTTCTTC.

The sample holds one count of this clone. V and J are TRBV29-1 and TRBJ2-5; weak D call: TRBD1 (6 bases). The V gene's germline CDR1 is SQVTM and CDR2 ANQGSEA. The germline V and J ends were trimmed by 8 bases and 2 bases, with 15 bases remaining between them. The length of the CDR3 is 13 residues. The CDR3 DNA is TGCAGCCTAAAAAGGACAGATCAAGAGACCCAGTACTTC. Encoded protein: CSLKRTDQETQYF.

This clone was observed once. This chain links TRBV10-3 with TRBJ1-1; 10 nucleotides line up with TRBD1. After removal of 4 bases from V and 0 bases from J, the junction contained 8 bases not matched to a gene. The CDR3 runs 17 residues. Looked up from germline, CDR1 is ENHRY and CDR2 is SYGVKD. The CDR3 DNA reads as TGTGCCATCAGTGGACAGGGGGCGGGGGTCATGAACACTGAAGCTTTCTTT. The encoded protein is CAISGQGAGVMNTEAFF.

This clone is a singleton in its sample. The chain links TRBV6-5 to TRBJ2-3; 9 bases are shared with TRBD1. J was trimmed by 4 bases and V by 5 bases; bases with no gene match: 1. This CDR3 contains 13 residues. Germline V gene data show CDR1 as MNHEY and CDR2 as SVGAGI. The DNA of the CDR3 is TGTGCCAGCAGTGGACAGGGGTCAGATACGCAGTATTTT. Translation: CASSGQGSDTQYF.

The chain combines TRBV27 with TRBJ2-7, with a possible D match to TRBD2 (6 bases). The CDR3 spans 13 residues. V was cut by 5 bases and J by 2 bases, with 10 bases left in between. The germline gives CDR1 MNHEY, CDR2 SMNVEV (reference sequence). The CDR3: CASSPGLTYEQYF. CDR3 DNA: TGTGCCAGCAGTCCGGGACTCACCTACGAGCAGTACTTC.

The genes are TRBV30 and TRBJ2-7; perhaps TRBD2 as D (5 bases). V gave up 5 bases and J gave up 0 bases, with 14 bases separating them. The CDR3 loop spans 14 amino acids. From germline, CDR1 is GTSNPN and CDR2 SVGIG (reference sequence). CDR3 loop: CAWARWGASYEQYF. CDR3 DNA: TGTGCCTGGGCCCGGTGGGGAGCCTCCTACGAGCAGTACTTC.

The V gene is TRBV5-4, the J gene TRBJ2-7, with a weak D call TRBD1 (6 bases). This CDR3 contains 14 residues. Trimming shortened V by 4 bases and J by 3 bases, and 14 bases separated the two germline ends. The germline V gene encodes CDR1 SGHNT and CDR2 YYREEE (reference sequence). CDR3 DNA sequence: TGTGCCAGCAGCCCCGAAACAGGGTTCTACGAGCAGTACTTC. Residues: CASSPETGFYEQYF.

This clone was recorded only once. This chain links TRBV29-1 with TRBJ2-5, with D maybe TRBD2 (6 bases). The J call is doubtful: the DNA matches TRBJ2-7 better. This CDR3 has 13 residues. Germline CDR1 is SQVTM and CDR2 is ANQGSEA. CDR3 DNA sequence: TGCAGCGTTGCGCTACTAGCATCCTACGAGCAGTACTTC. Translating gives CSVALLASYEQYF.

Here the CDR3 reads CASRGLAGVGTQYF. CDR3 DNA sequence: TGTGCCAGCAGGGGACTAGCGGGAGTCGGTACGCAGTATTTT. V is TRBV2 and J is TRBJ2-3, with 14 bases identical to TRBD2. Trimming took 6 bases from V and 8 from J; bases not matched to a gene: 4. CDR3 size: 14 residues. Germline V gene lookup returns CDR1 SNHLY and CDR2 FYNNEI.

V is TRBV19 and J is TRBJ1-1; 10 nucleotides match TRBD1. The V and J ends lost 3 bases and 5 bases, in that order; junction bases with no gene match: 6. The germline gives CDR1 LNHDA, CDR2 SQIVND (reference sequence). The CDR3 sequence is 15 residues long. In DNA form, the CDR3 reads TGTGCCAGTAGTATTTCTGGGACAGGGGTTACTGAAGCTTTCTTT. Protein: CASSISGTGVTEAFF.

The chain couples TRBV27 to TRBJ2-7, with D possibly matching TRBD1 (7 bases). This CDR3 is 17 amino acids long. Germline V lookup: CDR1 MNHEY, CDR2 SMNVEV (reference sequence). V was shortened by 3 bases and J by 1 base, with 19 bases between the two germline ends. CDR3 coding DNA: TGTGCCAGCAGTTTCCTCACTCCGACAGGGACTTCCTACGAGCAGTACTTC. Its protein is CASSFLTPTGTSYEQYF.

This chain connects TRBV6-5 to TRBJ2-1; TRBD2 matches 10 bases. The V segment lost 8 bases and the J segment 7 bases; nucleotides outside the gene matches: 8. CDR3 length: 14 residues. Looked up from germline, CDR1 is MNHEY and CDR2 is SVGAGI. The CDR3 loop is CASQAGGLGNEQFF. Here the CDR3 DNA reads TGTGCCAGCCAAGCGGGGGGGCTAGGGAATGAGCAGTTCTTC.

The V and J genes are TRBV5-4 and TRBJ1-2; 9 nucleotides agree with TRBD1. Germline-derived CDR1 and CDR2 are SGHNT and YYREEE (reference sequence). This CDR3 region has 14 residues. Trimming removed 4 bases from V and 8 bases from J; junction bases left unmatched: 9. The CDR3 nucleotides are TGTGCCAGCAGCCTGGGACAGGGTTGGGGAGGCTACACCTTC. Residues: CASSLGQGWGGYTF.

This clone was detected a few times. This chain uses TRBV30 with TRBJ2-3; D unclear. Germline V gives CDR1 GTSNPN, CDR2 SVGIG (reference sequence). The ends were cut back, 4 bases at V and 0 bases at J, with 14 bases in the middle. The CDR3 runs 15 residues. The CDR3 protein is CAWTPEVLSTDTQYF. The CDR3 DNA reads as TGTGCCTGGACCCCAGAGGTATTGAGCACAGATACGCAGTATTTT.

The J gene is TRBJ2-7, the V gene TRBV7-9; maybe TRBD2 (5 bases). CDR3 size: 14 residues. Trimming removed 4 bases at V and 3 bases at J, with 13 bases between. CDR1 and CDR2 (germline): SEHNR, FQNEAQ (reference sequence). The CDR3 is CASSSRRDYYEQYF. In nucleotides, the CDR3 is TGTGCCAGCAGCTCTCGACGGGATTACTACGAGCAGTACTTC.

The V and J genes are TRBV9 and TRBJ2-7; D perhaps matches TRBD2 (6 bases). With 2 bases removed from V and 5 bases from J, the gap between germline ends came to 20 bases. From germline, CDR1 is SGDLS and CDR2 YYNGEE. The CDR3 contains 16 residues. The CDR3 loop is CASSVAEGTGPHEQYF. CDR3 coding DNA: TGTGCCAGCAGCGTTGCCGAGGGGACTGGACCGCACGAGCAGTACTTC.

This chain links TRBV11-3 with TRBJ1-1; tentatively, D is TRBD1 (6 bases). The CDR3 consists of 15 residues. Germline V CDR1 and CDR2: SGHNT, YENEEA. The V end was cut by 4 bases, the J end by 2 bases, with 14 bases between. CDR3 coding DNA: TGTGCCAGCAGCTCGGTCTGGACAGTAAACACTGAAGCTTTCTTT. This gives the protein CASSSVWTVNTEAFF.